Listed here are 14 T cell receptor beta chains from one sample, sequenced in a study of T cell responses to AZD1222 COVID-19 vaccine. Profiling relied on immunoSEQ multiplex PCR, and the TCRdb table lists in-frame clones only, not all of them. The sample carries 130,000 to 150,000 clones, 85% to 95% recorded once. This specimen was peripheral blood, taken after recovery from COVID-19. These receptors originate from an adult who had recovered from COVID-19.

This sequence joins TRBV6-6 and TRBJ1-2, with 9 bases identical to TRBD1. J gave up 6 bases and V 7 bases, and 6 bases lay outside the gene matches. Germline CDR1 is MNHNY and CDR2 is SVGAGI (reference sequence). The CDR3 runs to 13 residues. The CDR3 region is CASTETGGDGYTF. The DNA for the CDR3 is TGTGCCAGCACCGAAACAGGGGGCGATGGCTACACCTTC.

This clone was observed once. This chain connects TRBV10-3 to TRBJ2-1; 12 nucleotides match TRBD2. Unmatched junction bases numbered 7, after V lost 4 bases and J lost 6 bases. Per the germline V gene, CDR1 is ENHRY and CDR2 is SYGVKD. CDR3 length: 16 amino acids. The CDR3 is CAISAVTSGSSNEQFF. In DNA form, the CDR3 reads TGTGCCATCAGTGCTGTGACTAGCGGGAGTAGCAATGAGCAGTTCTTC.

This clone came up once. The J gene is TRBJ1-4, the V gene TRBV5-1; weak D call: TRBD1 (6 bases). The CDR3 runs to 14 residues. Germline V lookup: CDR1 SGHRS, CDR2 YFSETQ. V lost 4 bases and J 6 bases, leaving 13 bases between the germline ends. The CDR3 reads CASSLRGLDEKLFF. The DNA for the CDR3 is TGCGCCAGCAGCCTCAGGGGCTTGGATGAAAAACTGTTTTTT.

This chain joins TRBV28 and TRBJ1-4; tentatively, D is TRBD1 (6 bases). V was shortened by 1 base and J by 5 bases, with 11 bases between the two germline ends. The CDR3 spans 15 residues. Germline values: CDR1 MDHEN, CDR2 SYDVKM. The CDR3 reads CASSLSGANNEKLFF. The DNA for the CDR3 is TGTGCCAGCAGTTTATCAGGGGCGAACAATGAAAAACTGTTTTTT.

The chain combines TRBV7-8 with TRBJ2-1, with no clear D. This CDR3 contains 15 residues. The germline V and J ends were trimmed by 3 bases and 1 base, with 10 bases remaining between them. Germline V lookup: CDR1 SGHVS, CDR2 FQNEAQ. CDR3 sequence reads: CASSFGRASYNEQFF. CDR3 sequence (DNA): TGTGCCAGCAGCTTCGGGCGAGCGTCCTACAATGAGCAGTTCTTC.

The chain joins TRBV14 to TRBJ1-1; the D gene is possibly TRBD1 (5 bases). This CDR3 is 18 amino acids long. Trimming removed 4 bases from V and 1 base from J, with 22 bases in between. The germline V gene has CDR1 SGHDN and CDR2 FVKESK. CDR3 bases: TGTGCCAGCAGCCCCATACTGCTACGGGGACGGGGGAACACTGAAGCTTTCTTT. As protein: CASSPILLRGRGNTEAFF.

J is TRBJ2-1 and V is TRBV19; 12 nucleotides align to TRBD2. Germline V gives CDR1 LNHDA, CDR2 SQIVND (reference sequence). After removal of 2 bases from V and 6 bases from J, the junction contained 5 bases not matched to a gene. The CDR3 loop spans 16 amino acids. CDR3 DNA: TGTGCCAGTAGTATAACTGGACTAGCGGGGTTCAATGAGCAGTTCTTC. Translating gives CASSITGLAGFNEQFF.

This chain uses TRBV7-2 with TRBJ1-6; D ambiguous. Germline V gives CDR1 SGHTA, CDR2 FQGNSA. The CDR3 loop spans 14 amino acids. V was trimmed by 8 bases and J by 5 bases, leaving 13 bases between them. The CDR3: CASHGRTHNSPLHF. The CDR3 coding sequence is TGTGCCAGCCATGGCCGGACCCATAATTCACCCCTCCACTTT. The full variable domain, with the rest looked up from reference TRBV7-2 and TRBJ1-6, is GAGVSQSPSNKVTEKGKDVELRCDPISGHTALYWYRQSLGQGLEFLIYFQGNSAPDKSGLPSDRFSAERTGGSVSTLTIQRTQQEDSAVYLCASHGRTHNSPLHFGNGTRLTVT.

The chain links TRBV6-5 to TRBJ1-6, with TRBD1 matching over 10 bases. After removal of 5 bases from V and 8 bases from J, the junction contained 6 bases not matched to a gene. This CDR3 region has 15 residues. The germline V gene encodes CDR1 MNHEY and CDR2 SVGAGI. The CDR3 spells CASSRQGAADSPLHF. The CDR3 bases are TGTGCCAGCAGTCGACAGGGGGCTGCGGATTCACCCCTCCACTTT.

This chain connects TRBV27 to TRBJ1-1, with D maybe TRBD1 (6 bases). The CDR3 has 14 amino acids. Trimming cost V 3 bases and J 1 base, with 9 bases left between them. Looked up from germline, CDR1 is MNHEY and CDR2 is SMNVEV (reference sequence). The CDR3: CASSFGGQNTEAFF. The DNA for the CDR3 is TGTGCCAGCAGTTTCGGGGGCCAGAACACTGAAGCTTTCTTT.

The genes are TRBV9 and TRBJ2-1; TRBD2 aligns across 7 bases. This CDR3 has 18 residues. Germline V gene data show CDR1 as SGDLS and CDR2 as YYNGEE. V dropped 0 bases and J dropped 1; count of bases not matched to a gene: 10. Here the CDR3 reads CASSVVAAGARSYNEQFF. In DNA, the CDR3 is TGTGCCAGCAGCGTAGTTGCGGCGGGAGCTAGGTCCTACAATGAGCAGTTCTTC.

This sequence joins TRBV7-9 and TRBJ2-7; TRBD1 aligns across 8 bases. The CDR3 spans 16 residues. The V and J ends lost 5 bases and 2 bases, in that order; junction bases with no gene match: 11. The V gene's germline CDR1 is SEHNR and CDR2 FQNEAQ (reference sequence). The CDR3 region has the DNA TGTGCCAGCAGCCCACCTACCGGGACAGGAGCCTACGAGCAGTACTTC. Its translation: CASSPPTGTGAYEQYF.

The chain is built from TRBV19 and TRBJ1-1; 8 nucleotides align to TRBD1. J was trimmed by 0 bases and V by 10 bases; bases with no gene match: 4. This CDR3 spans 13 amino acids. Germline V lookup: CDR1 LNHDA, CDR2 SQIVND (reference sequence). This CDR3 is CATRDRLNTEAFF. CDR3 DNA sequence: TGTGCCACCCGGGACAGGTTGAACACTGAAGCTTTCTTT.

The CDR3, as DNA: TGTGCCAGCAGTTACACAACATCGCACTACGAGCAGTACTTC. This encodes CASSYTTSHYEQYF. The V and J genes are TRBV6-6 and TRBJ2-7; no clear D gene. The V end lost 2 bases, the J end lost 3 bases, and 11 bases lay between the germline ends. The length of the CDR3 is 14 residues. From germline, CDR1 is MNHNY and CDR2 SVGAGI (reference sequence).